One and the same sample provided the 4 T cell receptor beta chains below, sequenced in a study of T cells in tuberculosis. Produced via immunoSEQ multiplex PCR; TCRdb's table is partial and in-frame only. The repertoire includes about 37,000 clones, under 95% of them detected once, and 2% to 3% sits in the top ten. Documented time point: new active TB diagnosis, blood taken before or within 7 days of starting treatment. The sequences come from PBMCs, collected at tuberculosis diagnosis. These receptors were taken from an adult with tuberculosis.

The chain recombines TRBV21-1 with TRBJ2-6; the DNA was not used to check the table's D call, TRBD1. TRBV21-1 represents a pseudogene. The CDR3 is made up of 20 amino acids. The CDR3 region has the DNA TGTGCCAGCAGCACGCCCCGGGGGGACAGGGAGGTACCTGGGGCCAACGTCCTGACTTTC. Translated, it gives CASSTPRGDREVPGANVLTF.

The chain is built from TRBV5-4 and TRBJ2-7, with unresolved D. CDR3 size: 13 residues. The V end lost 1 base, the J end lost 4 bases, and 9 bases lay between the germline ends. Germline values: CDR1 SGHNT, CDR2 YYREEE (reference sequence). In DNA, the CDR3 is TGTGCCAGCAGCTTGCCTGACGGGTACGAGCAGTACGTC. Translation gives CASSLPDGYEQYV.

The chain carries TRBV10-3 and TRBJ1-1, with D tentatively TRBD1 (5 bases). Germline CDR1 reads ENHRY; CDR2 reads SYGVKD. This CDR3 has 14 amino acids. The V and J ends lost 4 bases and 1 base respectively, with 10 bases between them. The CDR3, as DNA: TGTGCCATCAGTGTGGGGCAGGGGAACACTGAAGCTTTCTTT. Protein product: CAISVGQGNTEAFF.

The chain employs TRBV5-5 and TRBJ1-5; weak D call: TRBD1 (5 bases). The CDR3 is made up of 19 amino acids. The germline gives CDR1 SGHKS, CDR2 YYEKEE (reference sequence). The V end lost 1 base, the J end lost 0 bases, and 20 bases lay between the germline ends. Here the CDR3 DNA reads TGTGCCAGCAGCTTGTGGCTGGGGCCTTACCCCTATAGCAATCAGCCCCAGCATTTT. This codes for CASSLWLGPYPYSNQPQHF.